One sample yielded the 14 T cell receptor beta chains listed below, sequenced in a study of cytomegalovirus exposure and HLA in healthy donors. TCRdb keeps only in-frame clones here, not all; method: immunoSEQ multiplex PCR. The sample includes 150,000 to 200,000 clones, approximately 90% seen only once; the top ten take roughly 3%. The sequenced sample consisted of PBMCs. These receptors were taken from a man younger than 30 in good health and CMV-seronegative.

V usage is TRBV5-1 and J usage is TRBJ2-3; a possible D gene is TRBD2 (6 bases). Germline lookup yields CDR1 SGHRS and CDR2 YFSETQ. The CDR3 sequence is 16 residues long. V gave up 4 bases and J gave up 1 base, with 16 bases separating them. CDR3 amino acids: CASSPGLSGGTDTQYF. The CDR3 DNA reads TGCGCCAGCAGCCCAGGACTCTCGGGGGGCACAGATACGCAGTATTTT.

The chain uses TRBV6-4 and TRBJ1-5; D unresolved. This CDR3 is 15 amino acids long. The germline CDR1 and CDR2 sequences are MRHNA and SNTAGT. V dropped 8 bases and J dropped 2 bases, with 16 bases sitting between them. The CDR3 reads CASVGEKGGNQPQHF. In DNA form, the CDR3 reads TGTGCCAGCGTGGGAGAGAAGGGTGGCAATCAGCCCCAGCATTTT.

The genes are TRBV4-2 and TRBJ2-1, with D possibly matching TRBD2 (6 bases). V was clipped by 0 bases and J by 6 bases, with 9 bases between them. The CDR3 is 14 residues long. The germline V gene encodes CDR1 LGHNA and CDR2 YNFKEQ. The CDR3 region is CASSQDRRGNEQFF. The CDR3 DNA reads as TGTGCCAGCAGCCAAGATCGGAGGGGCAATGAGCAGTTCTTC.

The rearrangement joins TRBV5-1 to TRBJ2-1; TRBD2 agrees at 9 bases. Germline assignment: CDR1 SGHRS and CDR2 YFSETQ. V dropped 6 bases and J dropped 7; count of bases not matched to a gene: 8. This CDR3 has 14 amino acids. In DNA, the CDR3 is TGCGCCAGCAACACCGGGACTAGCATAAATGAGCAGTTCTTC. It yields the protein CASNTGTSINEQFF.

V and J are TRBV7-8 and TRBJ2-1; 9 bases line up with TRBD2. The CDR3 totals 15 residues. Germline loops: CDR1 SGHVS, CDR2 FQNEAQ. Trimming removed 5 bases from V and 2 bases from J; junction bases left unmatched: 4. As DNA, the CDR3 is TGTGCCAGCAGCGAGGCGGGGGGGGCCTACAATGAGCAGTTCTTC. Amino acids: CASSEAGGAYNEQFF.

V usage is TRBV19 and J usage is TRBJ1-4, with D possibly being TRBD1 (5 bases). Germline V CDR1 and CDR2: LNHDA, SQIVND (reference sequence). The ends were cut back, 7 bases at V and 0 bases at J, with 9 bases in the middle. The CDR3 has 14 amino acids. The CDR3 is CASMKGPTNEKLFF. The CDR3 nucleotides read TGTGCCAGTATGAAGGGGCCAACTAATGAAAAACTGTTTTTT.

The V and J genes are TRBV18 and TRBJ1-1, with TRBD1 matching 9 bases. The CDR3 length is 17 residues. Germline CDR1 is KGHSH and CDR2 is LQKENI. V shed 2 bases, J shed 4 bases, and the junction held 11 bases outside the gene matches. For the CDR3, the DNA is TGTGCCAGCTCACCATCGCTGGCCACAGGGGGCATCACTGAAGCTTTCTTT. Encoded protein: CASSPSLATGGITEAFF.

This sequence joins TRBV2 and TRBJ2-4; 8 nucleotides align to TRBD2. This CDR3 is built from 17 residues. Losses at the gene ends were 2 bases for V and 5 bases for J; bases not matched to a gene: 11. CDR1 is SNHLY, CDR2 FYNNEI, per germline. CDR3 region: CASSERASGHRENIQYF. The CDR3 region has the DNA TGTGCCAGCAGTGAAAGGGCTAGCGGGCATAGGGAAAACATTCAGTACTTC.

V gene TRBV5-4 combines with J gene TRBJ1-1, with 9 bases that match TRBD1. V was pared by 4 bases and J by 8 bases, with 3 bases of the junction left unmatched. The CDR3 totals 12 residues. Germline values: CDR1 SGHNT, CDR2 YYREEE (reference sequence). The CDR3 here is CASSRGQGEAFF. The CDR3, as DNA: TGTGCCAGCAGCCGAGGACAGGGGGAAGCTTTCTTT.

The chain couples TRBV5-4 to TRBJ2-1, with 9 bases aligning to TRBD2. The CDR3 loop spans 16 amino acids. CDR1 and CDR2 (germline): SGHNT, YYREEE (reference sequence). V shed 3 bases, J shed 7 bases, and the junction held 11 bases outside the gene matches. As DNA, the CDR3 is TGTGCCAGCAGCTCTGCTAGCGGGGCCCTTTTGAATGAGCAGTTCTTC. Its translation is CASSSASGALLNEQFF. Full variable domain (remainder filled in from reference TRBV5-4 and TRBJ2-1): ETGVTQSPTHLIKTRGQQVTLRCSSQSGHNTVSWYQQALGQGPQFIFQYYREEENGRGNFPPRFSGLQFPNYSSELNVNALELDDSALYLCASSSASGALLNEQFFGPGTRLTVL.

This chain uses TRBV6-5 with TRBJ2-7; 12 bases map to TRBD2. The CDR3 is 16 amino acids. The germline CDR1 and CDR2 sequences are MNHEY and SVGAGI. The ends lost 2 bases at V and 7 bases at J; junction bases unmatched: 9. The CDR3 protein is CASSYARLAGVQEQYF. The DNA for the CDR3 is TGTGCCAGCAGTTACGCGAGACTAGCGGGAGTACAAGAGCAGTACTTC.

The gene calls are TRBV19 and TRBJ2-5; D unresolved. With 6 bases removed from V and 1 base from J, the gap between germline ends came to 9 bases. The germline V gene has CDR1 LNHDA and CDR2 SQIVND (reference sequence). CDR3 length equals 13 residues. This chain's CDR3 is CASSAGLQETQYF. CDR3 in DNA: TGTGCCAGTAGCGCTGGGCTCCAAGAGACCCAGTACTTC.

This clone was recorded once. The rearrangement uses TRBV19 and TRBJ2-7, with D possibly matching TRBD1 (6 bases). V lost 1 base, J lost 3 bases, and 10 bases lay in between. The V gene's germline CDR1 is LNHDA and CDR2 SQIVND (reference sequence). The CDR3 is 14 residues long. CDR3 in DNA: TGTGCCAGTAGTATAGGACAGGACCGCTACGAGCAGTACTTC. The encoded protein is CASSIGQDRYEQYF.

Written as DNA, the CDR3 is TGTGCCAGCAGCTTAGTTGCTAGAAGCGAGCAGTTCTTC. Its translation is CASSLVARSEQFF. This chain uses TRBV11-3 with TRBJ2-1; D not resolved. In germline, CDR1 is SGHNT, CDR2 YENEEA. V lost 1 base and J lost 10, with 11 bases in between. This CDR3 is built from 13 residues. Combining the CDR3 with reference TRBV11-3 and TRBJ2-1 gives the whole variable domain EAGVVQSPRYKIIEKKQPVAFWCNPISGHNTLYWYLQNLGQGPELLIRYENEEAVDDSQLPKDRFSAERLKGVDSTLKIQPAELGDSAVYLCASSLVARSEQFFGPGTRLTVL.